This T cell receptor beta chain was sequenced for a study of shared clonotypes between healthy human individuals. Sequencing used immunoSEQ multiplex PCR; TCRdb keeps in-frame clones, though not all of them. The sample carries over 2 million clones, 85% to 95% recorded once. This CDR3 is built from 12 residues. Per the germline V gene, CDR1 is SGHRS and CDR2 is YFSETQ. Trimming took 5 bases from V and 0 from J, leaving 5 bases between them. The TCR comes from a man between 18 and 29 years old in good health. The sample consisted of naive CD4+ T cells sorted from blood. The subset here: CD45RA+ positively selected. This chain links TRBV5-1 with TRBJ1-2; D unresolved. The CDR3 region has the DNA TGCGCCAGCAGGCCCACTAACTATGGCTACACCTTC. This sequence encodes CASRPTNYGYTF.